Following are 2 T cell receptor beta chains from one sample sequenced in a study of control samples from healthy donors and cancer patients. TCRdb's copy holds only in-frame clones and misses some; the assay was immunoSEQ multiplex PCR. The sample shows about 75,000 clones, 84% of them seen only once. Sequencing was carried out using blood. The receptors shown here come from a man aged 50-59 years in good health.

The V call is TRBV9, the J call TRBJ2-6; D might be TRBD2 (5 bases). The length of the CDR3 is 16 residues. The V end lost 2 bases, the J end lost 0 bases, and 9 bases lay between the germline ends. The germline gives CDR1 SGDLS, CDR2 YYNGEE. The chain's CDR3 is CASSVLAYSGANVLTF. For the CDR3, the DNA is TGTGCCAGCAGCGTGCTAGCCTACTCTGGGGCCAACGTCCTGACTTTC.

In nucleotides, the CDR3 is TGTGCCAGCAGAAAAGATGAGAAGTCCTACAATGAGCAGTTCTTC. Protein: CASRKDEKSYNEQFF. The chain links TRBV2 to TRBJ2-1; D not resolved. With 6 bases removed from V and 1 base from J, the gap between germline ends came to 13 bases. The germline gives CDR1 SNHLY, CDR2 FYNNEI. There are 15 residues in the CDR3.